This T cell receptor beta chain came from a study of Graves' ophthalmopathy and Graves' hyperthyroidism. Exclusion applied to patients with other autoimmune diseases, uncontrolled infections, pregnancy or lactation. The authors isolated PBMCs from around 10 ml of fresh peripheral blood. Transcripts of RNA were the source for amplifying TCR beta CDR3 regions. HTBI-primed RT-PCR formed the first round, and a multiplex PCR formed the second. TCRdb called the multiplex PCR reads again in MiXCR, with one record for every CDR3 protein. The sample records 600,000 to 950,000 distinct CDR3 sequences, 40% being singletons. The CDR3 sequence is 14 residues long. The germline gives CDR1 MGHDK, CDR2 SYGVNS. Trimming cost V 2 bases and J 0 bases, with 7 bases left between them.

The sequenced sample was peripheral blood. The rearrangement uses TRBV25-1 and TRBJ1-1; D uncertain. The sequence derives from an adult man with Graves' ophthalmopathy. In nucleotides, the CDR3 is TGTGCCAGCAGTGAAAGGGTCATGAACACTGAAGCTTTCTTT. This translates into CASSERVMNTEAFF. Using reference TRBV25-1 and TRBJ1-1 for the parts outside the CDR3, the full variable domain is EADIYQTPRYLVIGTGKKITLECSQTMGHDKMYWYQQDPGMELHLIHYSYGVNSTEKGDLSSESTVSRIRTEHFPLTLESARPSHTSQYLCASSERVMNTEAFFGQGTRLTVV.